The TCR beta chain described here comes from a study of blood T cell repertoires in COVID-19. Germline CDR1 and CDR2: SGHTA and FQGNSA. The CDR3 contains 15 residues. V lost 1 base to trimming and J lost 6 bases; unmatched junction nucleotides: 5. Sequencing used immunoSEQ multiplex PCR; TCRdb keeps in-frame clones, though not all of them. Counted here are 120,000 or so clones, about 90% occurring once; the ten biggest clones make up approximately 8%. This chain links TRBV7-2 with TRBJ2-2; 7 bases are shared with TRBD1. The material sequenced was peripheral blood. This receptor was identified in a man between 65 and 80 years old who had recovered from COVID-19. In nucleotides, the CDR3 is TGTGCCAGCAGCTTAGTATCGCAGGGGGCCGGGGAGCTGTTTTTT. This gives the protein CASSLVSQGAGELFF. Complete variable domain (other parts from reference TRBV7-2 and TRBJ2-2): GAGVSQSPSNKVTEKGKDVELRCDPISGHTALYWYRQSLGQGLEFLIYFQGNSAPDKSGLPSDRFSAERTGGSVSTLTIQRTQQEDSAVYLCASSLVSQGAGELFFGEGSRLTVL.